The clone carrying this T cell receptor (beta chain) has a handful of counts. Antigen specificity is unknown. On day 10 of culture, CD4+ T cells were separated out. People in the vaccine group had not been infected with SARS-CoV-2 before, and their nucleocapsid antibodies were negative. Each culture had half its medium swapped for IL-2 medium on days 3 and 7. Some clones are missing from TCRdb's copy, which holds only in-frame ones; the method was immunoSEQ multiplex PCR. The sample holds some 39,000 clones, 82% seen once. The data belong to a study of vaccination effects on CD4 cells after COVID-19. The CDR3 runs 15 residues. Germline V gene lookup returns CDR1 MNHEY and CDR2 SVGEGT. With 3 bases removed from V and 3 bases from J, the gap between germline ends came to 11 bases. Overall study findings and caveats: Common cold coronaviruses were cross-recognized by only 1 of 255 vaccine-induced clones in healthy vaccinees.

The source material was CD4+ T cells from PBMCs cultured without peptide, sampled before COVID-19 vaccination. The chain combines TRBV6-2 or TRBV6-3 with TRBJ2-2; the D call may be TRBD1 or TRBD2 (6 bases each). This TCR was sampled from a human donor who received a COVID-19 vaccine. The CDR3 sequence is CASSYLGGYTGELFF. The CDR3 coding sequence is TGTGCCAGCAGTTATCTCGGGGGCTACACCGGGGAGCTGTTTTTT.